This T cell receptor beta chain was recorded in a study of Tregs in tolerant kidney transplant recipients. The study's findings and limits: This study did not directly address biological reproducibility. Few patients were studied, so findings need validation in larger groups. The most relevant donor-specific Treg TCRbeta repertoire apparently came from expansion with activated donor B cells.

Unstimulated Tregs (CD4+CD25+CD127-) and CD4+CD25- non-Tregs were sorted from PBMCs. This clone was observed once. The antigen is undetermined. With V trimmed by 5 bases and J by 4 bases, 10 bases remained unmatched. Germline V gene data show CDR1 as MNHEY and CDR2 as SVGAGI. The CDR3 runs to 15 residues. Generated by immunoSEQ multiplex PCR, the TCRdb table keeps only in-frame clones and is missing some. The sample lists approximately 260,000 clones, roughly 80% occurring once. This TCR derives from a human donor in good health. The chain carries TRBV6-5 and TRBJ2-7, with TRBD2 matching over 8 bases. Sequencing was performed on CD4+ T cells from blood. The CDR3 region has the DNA TGTGCCAGCAGTCCACGAACTAGCGGTCGGTACGAGCAGTACTTC. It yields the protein CASSPRTSGRYEQYF.